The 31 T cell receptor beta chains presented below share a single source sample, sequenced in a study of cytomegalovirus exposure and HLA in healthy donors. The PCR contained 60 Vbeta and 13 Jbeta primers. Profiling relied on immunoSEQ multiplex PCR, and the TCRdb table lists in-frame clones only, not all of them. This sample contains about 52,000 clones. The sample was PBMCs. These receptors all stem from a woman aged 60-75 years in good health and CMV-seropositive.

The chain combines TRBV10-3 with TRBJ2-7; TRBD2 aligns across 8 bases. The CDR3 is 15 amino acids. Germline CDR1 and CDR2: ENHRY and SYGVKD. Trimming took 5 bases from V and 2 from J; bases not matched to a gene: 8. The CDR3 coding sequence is TGTGCCATCAGTTACTCGGGGGGGGAAGCCTACGAGCAGTACTTC. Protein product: CAISYSGGEAYEQYF.

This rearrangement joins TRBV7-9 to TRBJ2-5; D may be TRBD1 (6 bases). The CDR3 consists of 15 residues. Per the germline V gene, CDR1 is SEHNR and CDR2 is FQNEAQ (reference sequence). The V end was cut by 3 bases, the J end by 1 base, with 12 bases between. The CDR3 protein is CASSFYQGLQETQYF. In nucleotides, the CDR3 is TGTGCCAGCAGCTTCTACCAGGGGCTCCAAGAGACCCAGTACTTC. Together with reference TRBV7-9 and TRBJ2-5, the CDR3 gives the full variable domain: DTGVSQNPRHKITKRGQNVTFRCDPISEHNRLYWYRQTLGQGPEFLTYFQNEAQLEKSRLLSDRFSAERPKGSFSTLEIQRTEQGDSAMYLCASSFYQGLQETQYFGPGTRLLVL.

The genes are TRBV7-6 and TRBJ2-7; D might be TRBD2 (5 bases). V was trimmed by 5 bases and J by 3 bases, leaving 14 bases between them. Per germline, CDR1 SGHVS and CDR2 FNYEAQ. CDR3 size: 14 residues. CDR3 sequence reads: CASSPLGIVYEQYF. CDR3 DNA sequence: TGTGCCAGCAGCCCGCTCGGGATTGTCTACGAGCAGTACTTC.

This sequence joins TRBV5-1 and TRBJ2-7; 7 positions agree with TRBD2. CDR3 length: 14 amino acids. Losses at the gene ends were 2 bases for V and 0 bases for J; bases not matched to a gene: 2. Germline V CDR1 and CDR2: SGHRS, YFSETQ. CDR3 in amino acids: CASSFSGPSYEQYF. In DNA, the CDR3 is TGCGCCAGCAGCTTTAGCGGGCCCTCCTACGAGCAGTACTTC.

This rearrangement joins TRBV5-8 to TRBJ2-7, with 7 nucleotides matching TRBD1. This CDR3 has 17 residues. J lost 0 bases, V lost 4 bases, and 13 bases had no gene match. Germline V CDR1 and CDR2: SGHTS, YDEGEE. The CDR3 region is CASSPGTALGGSYEQYF. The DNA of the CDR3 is TGTGCCAGCAGCCCAGGGACAGCTCTTGGGGGCTCCTACGAGCAGTACTTC. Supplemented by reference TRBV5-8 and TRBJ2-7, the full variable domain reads EAGVTQSPTHLIKTRGQQATLRCSPISGHTSVYWYQQALGLGLQFLLWYDEGEERNRGNFPPRFSGRQFPNYSSELNVNALELEDSALYLCASSPGTALGGSYEQYFGPGTRLTVT.

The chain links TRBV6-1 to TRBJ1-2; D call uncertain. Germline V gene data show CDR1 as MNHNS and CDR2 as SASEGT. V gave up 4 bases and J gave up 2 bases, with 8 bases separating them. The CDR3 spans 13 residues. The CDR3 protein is CASSGQINYGYTF. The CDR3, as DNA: TGTGCCAGCAGTGGTCAGATCAACTATGGCTACACCTTC.

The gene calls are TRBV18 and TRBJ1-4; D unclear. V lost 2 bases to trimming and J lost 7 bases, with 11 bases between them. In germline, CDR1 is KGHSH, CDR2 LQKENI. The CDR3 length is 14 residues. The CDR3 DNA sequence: TGTGCCAGCTCACCATATGGCTCGGGTGAAAAACTGTTTTTT. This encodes CASSPYGSGEKLFF.

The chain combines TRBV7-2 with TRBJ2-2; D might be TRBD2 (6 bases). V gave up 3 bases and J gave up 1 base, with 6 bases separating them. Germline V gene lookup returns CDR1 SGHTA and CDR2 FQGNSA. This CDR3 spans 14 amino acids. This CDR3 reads CASSLGGNTGELFF. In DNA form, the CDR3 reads TGTGCCAGCAGCTTGGGGGGGAACACCGGGGAGCTGTTTTTT.

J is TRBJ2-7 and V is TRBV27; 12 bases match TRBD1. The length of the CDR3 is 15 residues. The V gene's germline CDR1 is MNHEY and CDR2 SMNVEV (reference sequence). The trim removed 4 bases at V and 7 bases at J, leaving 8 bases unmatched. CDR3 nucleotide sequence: TGTGCCAGCAGTTCGTCCGGGACAGGGGGCAAAGAGCAGTACTTC. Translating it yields CASSSSGTGGKEQYF.

CDR3 residues: CASSQDGTGGTEAFF. The CDR3 region has the DNA TGTGCCAGCTCACAAGATGGGACAGGGGGCACTGAAGCTTTCTTT. V and J are TRBV18 and TRBJ1-1, with TRBD1 matching 11 bases. Germline V CDR1 and CDR2: KGHSH, LQKENI. The CDR3 is made up of 15 amino acids. V shed 4 bases and J 4 bases; nucleotides not matched to a gene: 5.

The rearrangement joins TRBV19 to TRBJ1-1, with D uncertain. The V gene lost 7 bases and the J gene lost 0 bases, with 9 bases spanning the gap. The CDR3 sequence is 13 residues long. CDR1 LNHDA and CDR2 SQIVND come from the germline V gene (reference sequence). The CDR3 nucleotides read TGTGCCAGTACGACGGGGATGAACACTGAAGCTTTCTTT. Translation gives CASTTGMNTEAFF.

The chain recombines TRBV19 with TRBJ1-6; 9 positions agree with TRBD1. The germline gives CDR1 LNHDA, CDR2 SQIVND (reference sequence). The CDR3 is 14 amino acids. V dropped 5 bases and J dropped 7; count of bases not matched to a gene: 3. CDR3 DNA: TGTGCCAGTAGTCCCGGGACAGGGAATTCACCCCTCCACTTT. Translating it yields CASSPGTGNSPLHF.

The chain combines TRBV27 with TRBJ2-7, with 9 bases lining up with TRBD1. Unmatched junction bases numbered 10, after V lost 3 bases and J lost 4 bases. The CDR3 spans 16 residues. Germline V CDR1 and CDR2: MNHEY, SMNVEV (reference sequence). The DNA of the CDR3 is TGTGCCAGCAGTTTCTCCGGGACAGGGTTTGATTACGAGCAGTACTTC. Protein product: CASSFSGTGFDYEQYF.

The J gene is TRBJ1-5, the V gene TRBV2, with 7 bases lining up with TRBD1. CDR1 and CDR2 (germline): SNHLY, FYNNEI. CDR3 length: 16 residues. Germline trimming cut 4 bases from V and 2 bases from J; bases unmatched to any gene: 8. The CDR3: CASSANRDSGNQPQHF. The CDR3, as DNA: TGTGCCAGCAGTGCAAACCGGGACAGTGGCAATCAGCCCCAGCATTTT.

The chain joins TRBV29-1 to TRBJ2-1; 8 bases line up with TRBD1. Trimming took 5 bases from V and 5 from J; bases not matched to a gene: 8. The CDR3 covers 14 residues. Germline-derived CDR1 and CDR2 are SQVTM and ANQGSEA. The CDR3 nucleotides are TGCAGCGTTTCAACGGGACAGGACGACAATGAGCAGTTCTTC. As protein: CSVSTGQDDNEQFF.

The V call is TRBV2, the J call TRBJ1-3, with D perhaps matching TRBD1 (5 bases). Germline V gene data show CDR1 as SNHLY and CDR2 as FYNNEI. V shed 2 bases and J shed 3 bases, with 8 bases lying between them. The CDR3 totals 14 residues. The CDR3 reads CASSEQGNGNTIYF. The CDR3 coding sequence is TGTGCCAGCAGTGAACAGGGTAATGGAAACACCATATATTTT.

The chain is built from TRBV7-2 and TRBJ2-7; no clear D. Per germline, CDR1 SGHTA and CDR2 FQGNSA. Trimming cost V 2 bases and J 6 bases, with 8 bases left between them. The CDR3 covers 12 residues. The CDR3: CASSLLAAEQYF. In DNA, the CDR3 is TGTGCCAGCAGCTTATTGGCGGCCGAGCAGTACTTC.

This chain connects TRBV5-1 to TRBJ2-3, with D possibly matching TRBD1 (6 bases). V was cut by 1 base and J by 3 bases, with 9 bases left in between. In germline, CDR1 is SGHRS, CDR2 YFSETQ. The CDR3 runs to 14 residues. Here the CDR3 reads CASSLFGQTDTQYF. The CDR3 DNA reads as TGCGCCAGCAGCTTGTTCGGACAGACAGATACGCAGTATTTT.

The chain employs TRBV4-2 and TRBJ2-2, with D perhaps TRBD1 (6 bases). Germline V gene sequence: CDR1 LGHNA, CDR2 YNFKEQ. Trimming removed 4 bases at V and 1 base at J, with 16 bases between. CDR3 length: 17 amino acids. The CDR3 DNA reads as TGTGCCAGCAGCCCAAGAGATTCCAGGGGGAACACCGGGGAGCTGTTTTTT. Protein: CASSPRDSRGNTGELFF.

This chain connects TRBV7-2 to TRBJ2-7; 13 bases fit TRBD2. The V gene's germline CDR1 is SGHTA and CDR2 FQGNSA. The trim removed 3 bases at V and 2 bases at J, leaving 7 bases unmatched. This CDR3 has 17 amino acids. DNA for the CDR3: TGTGCCAGCAGCTTGAGTGGACTAGCGGGGGTTACCTACGAGCAGTACTTC. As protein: CASSLSGLAGVTYEQYF. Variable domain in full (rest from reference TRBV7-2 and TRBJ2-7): GAGVSQSPSNKVTEKGKDVELRCDPISGHTALYWYRQSLGQGLEFLIYFQGNSAPDKSGLPSDRFSAERTGGSVSTLTIQRTQQEDSAVYLCASSLSGLAGVTYEQYFGPGTRLTVT.

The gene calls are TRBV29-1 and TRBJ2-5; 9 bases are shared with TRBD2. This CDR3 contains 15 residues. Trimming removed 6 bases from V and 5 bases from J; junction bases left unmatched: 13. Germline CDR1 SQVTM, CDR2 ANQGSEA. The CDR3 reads CSVGARRGGRETQYF. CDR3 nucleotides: TGCAGCGTGGGGGCCCGGCGGGGGGGCCGTGAGACCCAGTACTTC.

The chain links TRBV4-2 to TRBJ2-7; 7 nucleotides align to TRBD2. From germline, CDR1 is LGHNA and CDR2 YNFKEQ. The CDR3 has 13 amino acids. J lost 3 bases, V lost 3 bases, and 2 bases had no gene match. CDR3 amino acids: CASSHASGYEQYF. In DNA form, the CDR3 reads TGTGCCAGCAGCCATGCTAGCGGCTACGAGCAGTACTTC.

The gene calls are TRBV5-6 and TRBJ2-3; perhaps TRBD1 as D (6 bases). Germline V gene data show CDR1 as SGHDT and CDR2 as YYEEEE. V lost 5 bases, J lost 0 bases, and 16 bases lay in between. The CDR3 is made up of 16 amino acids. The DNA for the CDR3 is TGTGCCAGCAGGCCAATACGGGACACAAGCACAGATACGCAGTATTTT. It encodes CASRPIRDTSTDTQYF. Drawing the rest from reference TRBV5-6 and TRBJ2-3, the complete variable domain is DAGVTQSPTHLIKTRGQQVTLRCSPKSGHDTVSWYQQALGQGPQFIFQYYEEEERQRGNFPDRFSGHQFPNYSSELNVNALLLGDSALYLCASRPIRDTSTDTQYFGPGTRLTVL.

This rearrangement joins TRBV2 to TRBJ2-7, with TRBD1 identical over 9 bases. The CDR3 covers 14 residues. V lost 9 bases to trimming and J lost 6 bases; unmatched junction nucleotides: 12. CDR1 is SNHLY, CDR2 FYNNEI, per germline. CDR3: CARARDRESGEQYF. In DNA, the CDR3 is TGTGCCAGGGCCCGGGACAGGGAGTCCGGCGAGCAGTACTTC.

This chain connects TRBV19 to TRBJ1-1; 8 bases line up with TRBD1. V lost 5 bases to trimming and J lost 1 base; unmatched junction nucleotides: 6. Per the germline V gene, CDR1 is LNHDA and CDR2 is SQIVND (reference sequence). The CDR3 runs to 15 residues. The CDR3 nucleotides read TGTGCCAGTAGTGCCGGACAGGGATGGAACACTGAAGCTTTCTTT. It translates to CASSAGQGWNTEAFF.

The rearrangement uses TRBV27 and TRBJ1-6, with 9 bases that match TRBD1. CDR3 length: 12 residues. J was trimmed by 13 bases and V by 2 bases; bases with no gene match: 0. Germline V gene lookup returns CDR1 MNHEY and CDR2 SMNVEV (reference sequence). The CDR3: CASSLDRGPLHF. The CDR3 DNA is TGTGCCAGCAGTTTAGACAGGGGGCCCCTCCACTTT.

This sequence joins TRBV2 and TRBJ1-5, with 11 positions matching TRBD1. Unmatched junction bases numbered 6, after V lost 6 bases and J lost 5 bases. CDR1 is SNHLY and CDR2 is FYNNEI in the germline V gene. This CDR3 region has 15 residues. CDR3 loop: CASRDGTGGYQPQHF. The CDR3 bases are TGTGCCAGCAGGGACGGGACAGGGGGATATCAGCCCCAGCATTTT.

The CDR3 loop is CASSQSEGARGEKLFF. The CDR3 DNA reads as TGTGCCAGCAGCCAATCGGAGGGGGCAAGAGGTGAAAAACTGTTTTTT. This rearrangement joins TRBV16 to TRBJ1-4, with 7 bases identical to TRBD1. J lost 7 bases, V lost 0 bases, and 8 bases had no gene match. Per germline, CDR1 KGHSY and CDR2 FQNENV. The CDR3 loop spans 16 amino acids.

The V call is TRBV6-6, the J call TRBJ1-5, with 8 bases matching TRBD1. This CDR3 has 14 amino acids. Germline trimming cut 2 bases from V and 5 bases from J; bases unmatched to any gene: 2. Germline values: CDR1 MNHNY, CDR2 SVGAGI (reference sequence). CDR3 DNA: TGTGCCAGCAGTTACGACAGGGGCGATCAGCCCCAGCATTTT. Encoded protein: CASSYDRGDQPQHF.

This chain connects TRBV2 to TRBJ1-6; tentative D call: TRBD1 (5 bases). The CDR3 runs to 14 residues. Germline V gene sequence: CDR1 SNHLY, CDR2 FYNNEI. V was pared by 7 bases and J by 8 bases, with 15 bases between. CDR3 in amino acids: CASTMTIGDSPLHF. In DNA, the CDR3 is TGTGCCAGCACCATGACAATAGGGGATTCACCCCTCCACTTT.

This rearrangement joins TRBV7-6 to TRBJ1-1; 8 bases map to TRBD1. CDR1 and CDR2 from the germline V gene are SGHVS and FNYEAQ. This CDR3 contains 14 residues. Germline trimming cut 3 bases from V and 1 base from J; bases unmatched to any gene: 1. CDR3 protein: CASSFGQGNTEAFF. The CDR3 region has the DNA TGTGCCAGCAGCTTCGGACAGGGGAACACTGAAGCTTTCTTT.